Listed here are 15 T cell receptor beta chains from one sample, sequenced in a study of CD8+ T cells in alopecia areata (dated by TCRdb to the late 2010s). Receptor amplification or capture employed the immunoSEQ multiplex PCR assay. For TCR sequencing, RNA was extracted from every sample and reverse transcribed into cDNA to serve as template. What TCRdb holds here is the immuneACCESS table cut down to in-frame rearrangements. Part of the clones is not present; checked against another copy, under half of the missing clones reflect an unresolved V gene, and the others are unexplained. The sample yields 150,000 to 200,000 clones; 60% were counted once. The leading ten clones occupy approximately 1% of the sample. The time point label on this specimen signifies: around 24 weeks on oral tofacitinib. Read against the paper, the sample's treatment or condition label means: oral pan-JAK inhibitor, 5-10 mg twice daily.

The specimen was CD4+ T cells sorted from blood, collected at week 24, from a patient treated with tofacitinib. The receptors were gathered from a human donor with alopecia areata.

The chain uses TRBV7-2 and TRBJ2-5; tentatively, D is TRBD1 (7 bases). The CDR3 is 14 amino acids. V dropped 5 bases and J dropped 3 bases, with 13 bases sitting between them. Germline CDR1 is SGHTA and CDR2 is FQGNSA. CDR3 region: CASSIQGGEETQYF. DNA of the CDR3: TGTGCCAGCAGCATTCAGGGGGGAGAAGAGACCCAGTACTTC.

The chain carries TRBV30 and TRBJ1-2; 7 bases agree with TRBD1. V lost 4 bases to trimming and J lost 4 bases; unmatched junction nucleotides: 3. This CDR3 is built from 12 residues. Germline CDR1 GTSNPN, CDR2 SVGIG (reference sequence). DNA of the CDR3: TGTGCCTGGAATCCAGGGGGCTATGGCTACACCTTC. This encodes CAWNPGGYGYTF.

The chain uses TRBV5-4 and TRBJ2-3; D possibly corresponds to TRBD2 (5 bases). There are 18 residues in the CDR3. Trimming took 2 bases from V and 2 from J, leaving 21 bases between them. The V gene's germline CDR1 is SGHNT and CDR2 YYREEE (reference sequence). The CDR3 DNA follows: TGTGCCAGCAGCTTAGGAGGTACTCTCCGGGGATCCACAGATACGCAGTATTTT. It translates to CASSLGGTLRGSTDTQYF. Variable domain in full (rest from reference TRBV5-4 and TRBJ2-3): ETGVTQSPTHLIKTRGQQVTLRCSSQSGHNTVSWYQQALGQGPQFIFQYYREEENGRGNFPPRFSGLQFPNYSSELNVNALELDDSALYLCASSLGGTLRGSTDTQYFGPGTRLTVL.

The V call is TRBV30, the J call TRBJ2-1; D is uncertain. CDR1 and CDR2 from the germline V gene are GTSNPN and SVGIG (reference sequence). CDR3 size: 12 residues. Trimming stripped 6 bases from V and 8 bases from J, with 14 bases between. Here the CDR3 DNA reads TGTGCCTGCCAGAGACTGAGCGATGAGCAGTTCTTC. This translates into CACQRLSDEQFF.

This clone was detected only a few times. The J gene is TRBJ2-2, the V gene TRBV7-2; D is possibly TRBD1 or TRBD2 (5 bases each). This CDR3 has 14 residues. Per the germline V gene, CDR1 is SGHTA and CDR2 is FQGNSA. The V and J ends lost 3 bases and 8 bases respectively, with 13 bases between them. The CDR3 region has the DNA TGTGCCAGCAGCTTTTTGAGGGGCGGAGGGGAGCTGTTTTTT. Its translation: CASSFLRGGGELFF.

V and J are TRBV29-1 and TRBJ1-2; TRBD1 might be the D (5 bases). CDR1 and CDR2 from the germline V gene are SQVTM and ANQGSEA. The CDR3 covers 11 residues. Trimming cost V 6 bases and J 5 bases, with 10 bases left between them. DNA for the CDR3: TGCAGCGTCGAGACAGTTTATGGCTACACCTTC. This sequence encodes CSVETVYGYTF.

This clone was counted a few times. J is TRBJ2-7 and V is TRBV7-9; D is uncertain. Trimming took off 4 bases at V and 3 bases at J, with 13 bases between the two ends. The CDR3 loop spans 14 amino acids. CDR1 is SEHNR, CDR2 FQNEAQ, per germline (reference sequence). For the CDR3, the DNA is TGTGCCAGCAGCTCCGAGGAGCCGCACTACGAGCAGTACTTC. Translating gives CASSSEEPHYEQYF.

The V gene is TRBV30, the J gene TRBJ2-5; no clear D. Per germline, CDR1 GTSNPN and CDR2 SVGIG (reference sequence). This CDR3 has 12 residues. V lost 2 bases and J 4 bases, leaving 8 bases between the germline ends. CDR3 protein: CAWSPAGETQYF. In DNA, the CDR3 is TGTGCCTGGAGTCCCGCCGGAGAGACCCAGTACTTC.

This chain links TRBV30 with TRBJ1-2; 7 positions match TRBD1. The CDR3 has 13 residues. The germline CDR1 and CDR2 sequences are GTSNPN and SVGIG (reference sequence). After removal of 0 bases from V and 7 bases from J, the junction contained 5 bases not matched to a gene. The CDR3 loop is CAWSVTGVAGYTF. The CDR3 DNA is TGTGCCTGGAGTGTAACAGGGGTTGCTGGCTACACCTTC.

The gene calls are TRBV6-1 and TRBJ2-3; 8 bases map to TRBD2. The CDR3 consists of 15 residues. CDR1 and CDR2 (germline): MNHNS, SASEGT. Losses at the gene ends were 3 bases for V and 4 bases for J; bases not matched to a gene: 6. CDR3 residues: CASSDGTRAADTQYF. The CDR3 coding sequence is TGTGCCAGCAGTGACGGGACTAGGGCTGCAGATACGCAGTATTTT.

The CDR3 sequence: CASSLGGTGGSGELFF. CDR3 DNA: TGTGCCAGCAGCTTGGGAGGGACAGGGGGATCCGGGGAGCTGTTTTTT. The V gene is TRBV5-4, the J gene TRBJ2-2; 11 bases map to TRBD1. The CDR3 consists of 16 residues. Looked up from germline, CDR1 is SGHNT and CDR2 is YYREEE (reference sequence). The V gene end was trimmed by 0 bases and the J gene end by 6 bases; junction bases not matched to a gene: 4.

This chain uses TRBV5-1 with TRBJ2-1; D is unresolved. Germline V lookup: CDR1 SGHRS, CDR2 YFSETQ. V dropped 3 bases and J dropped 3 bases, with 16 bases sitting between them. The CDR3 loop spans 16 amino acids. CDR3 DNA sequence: TGCGCCAGCAGCTCCCTCGGGTGGCAGGACTACAATGAGCAGTTCTTC. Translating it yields CASSSLGWQDYNEQFF.

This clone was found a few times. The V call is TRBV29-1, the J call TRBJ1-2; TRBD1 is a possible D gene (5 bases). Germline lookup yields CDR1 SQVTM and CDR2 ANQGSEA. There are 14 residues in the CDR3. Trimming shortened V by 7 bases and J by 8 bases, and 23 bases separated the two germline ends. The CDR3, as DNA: TGCAGCGCGGACTTACCCTTCCGGGGCAAGGGCTACACCTTC. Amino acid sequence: CSADLPFRGKGYTF.

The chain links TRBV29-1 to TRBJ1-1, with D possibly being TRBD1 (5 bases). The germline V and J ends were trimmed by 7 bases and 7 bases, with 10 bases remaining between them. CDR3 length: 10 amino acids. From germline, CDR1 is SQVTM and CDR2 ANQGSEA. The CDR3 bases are TGCAGCGGAAGCGGGGGTGAAGCTTTCTTT. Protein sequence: CSGSGGEAFF. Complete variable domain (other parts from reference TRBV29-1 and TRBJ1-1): SAVISQKPSRDICQRGTSLTIQCQVDSQVTMMFWYRQQPGQSLTLIATANQGSEATYESGFVIDKFPISRPNLTFSTLTVSNMSPEDSSIYLCSGSGGEAFFGQGTRLTVV.

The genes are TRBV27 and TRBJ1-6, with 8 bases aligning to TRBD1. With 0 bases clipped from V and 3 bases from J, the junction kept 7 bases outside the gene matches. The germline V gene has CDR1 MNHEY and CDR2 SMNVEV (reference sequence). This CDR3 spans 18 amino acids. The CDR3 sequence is CASSLSFDRGVYNSPLHF. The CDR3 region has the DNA TGTGCCAGCAGTTTATCGTTTGACAGGGGAGTCTATAATTCACCCCTCCACTTT.